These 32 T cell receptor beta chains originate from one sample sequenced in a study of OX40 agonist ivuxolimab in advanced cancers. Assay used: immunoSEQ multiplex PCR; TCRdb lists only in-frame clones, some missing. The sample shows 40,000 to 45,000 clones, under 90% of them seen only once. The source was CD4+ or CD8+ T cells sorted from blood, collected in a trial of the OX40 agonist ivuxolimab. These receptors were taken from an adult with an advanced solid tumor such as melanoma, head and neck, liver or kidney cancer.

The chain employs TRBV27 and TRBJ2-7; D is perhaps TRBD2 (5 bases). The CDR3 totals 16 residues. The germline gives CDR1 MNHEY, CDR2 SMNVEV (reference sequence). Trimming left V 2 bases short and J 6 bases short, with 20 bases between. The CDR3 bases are TGTGCCAGCAGTTTAGCTTCGGCAGAGGGTCGTAGCGAGCAGTACTTC. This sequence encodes CASSLASAEGRSEQYF.

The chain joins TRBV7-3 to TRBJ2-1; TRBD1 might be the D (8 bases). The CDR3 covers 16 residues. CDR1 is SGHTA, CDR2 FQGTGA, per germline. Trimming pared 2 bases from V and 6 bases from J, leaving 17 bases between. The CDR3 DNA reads TGTGCCAGCAGCTTAGGGGGGGACAGGTCTGTCAATGAGCAGTTCTTC. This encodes CASSLGGDRSVNEQFF. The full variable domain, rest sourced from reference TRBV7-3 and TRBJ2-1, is GAGVSQTPSNKVTEKGKYVELRCDPISGHTALYWYRQSLGQGPEFLIYFQGTGAADDSGLPNDRFFAVRPEGSVSTLKIQRTERGDSAVYLCASSLGGDRSVNEQFFGPGTRLTVL.

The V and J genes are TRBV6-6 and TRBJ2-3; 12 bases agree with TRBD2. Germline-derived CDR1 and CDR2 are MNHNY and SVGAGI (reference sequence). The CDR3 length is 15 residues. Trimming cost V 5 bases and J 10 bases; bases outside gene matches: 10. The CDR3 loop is CASSPRLAGEGAQYF. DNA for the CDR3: TGTGCCAGCAGTCCTAGACTAGCGGGAGAAGGTGCGCAGTATTTT.

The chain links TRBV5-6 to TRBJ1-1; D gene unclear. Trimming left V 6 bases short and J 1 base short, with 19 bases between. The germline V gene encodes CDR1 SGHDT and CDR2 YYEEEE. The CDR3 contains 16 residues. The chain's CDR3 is CASNSRVGVRNTEAFF. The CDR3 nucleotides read TGTGCCAGCAATTCTAGGGTGGGAGTGCGGAACACTGAAGCTTTCTTT.

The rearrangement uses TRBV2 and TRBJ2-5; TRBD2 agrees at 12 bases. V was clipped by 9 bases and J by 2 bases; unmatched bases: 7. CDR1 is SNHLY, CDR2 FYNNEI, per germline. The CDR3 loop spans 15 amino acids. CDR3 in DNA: TGTGCCAGTGTACTAGCGGGAGGAGGGCAAGAGACCCAGTACTTC. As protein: CASVLAGGGQETQYF.

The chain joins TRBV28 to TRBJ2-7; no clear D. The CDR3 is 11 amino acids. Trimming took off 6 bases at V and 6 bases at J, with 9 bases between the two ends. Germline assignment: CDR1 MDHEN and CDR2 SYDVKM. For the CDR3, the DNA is TGTGCCAGCAGGTTGGTAGGCGAGCAGTACTTC. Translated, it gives CASRLVGEQYF.

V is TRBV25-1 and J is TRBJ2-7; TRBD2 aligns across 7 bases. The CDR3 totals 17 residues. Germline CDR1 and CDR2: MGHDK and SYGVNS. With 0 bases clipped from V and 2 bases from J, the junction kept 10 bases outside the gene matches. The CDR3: CASSEYGGDSPPYEQYF. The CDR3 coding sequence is TGTGCCAGCAGTGAATATGGGGGGGACTCACCCCCCTACGAGCAGTACTTC.

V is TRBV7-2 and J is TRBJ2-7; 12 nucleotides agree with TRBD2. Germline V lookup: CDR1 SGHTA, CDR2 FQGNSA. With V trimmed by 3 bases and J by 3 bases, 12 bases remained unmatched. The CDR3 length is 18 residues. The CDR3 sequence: CASSFATGTSGYSYEQYF. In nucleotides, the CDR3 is TGTGCCAGCAGCTTTGCAACCGGGACTAGCGGGTACAGCTACGAGCAGTACTTC.

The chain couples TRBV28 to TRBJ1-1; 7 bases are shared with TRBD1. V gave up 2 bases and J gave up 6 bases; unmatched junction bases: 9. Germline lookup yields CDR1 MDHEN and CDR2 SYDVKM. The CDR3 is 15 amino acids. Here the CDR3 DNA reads TGTGCCAGCAGTTTACCGACCGGGACAGCGGCTGAAGCTTTCTTT. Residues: CASSLPTGTAAEAFF.

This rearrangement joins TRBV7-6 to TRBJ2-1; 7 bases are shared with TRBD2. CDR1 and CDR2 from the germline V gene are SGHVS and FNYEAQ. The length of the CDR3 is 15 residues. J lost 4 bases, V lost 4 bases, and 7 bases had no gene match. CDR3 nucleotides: TGTGCCAGCAGCTCCGCGGGAGTAAGATACAATGAGCAGTTCTTC. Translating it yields CASSSAGVRYNEQFF.

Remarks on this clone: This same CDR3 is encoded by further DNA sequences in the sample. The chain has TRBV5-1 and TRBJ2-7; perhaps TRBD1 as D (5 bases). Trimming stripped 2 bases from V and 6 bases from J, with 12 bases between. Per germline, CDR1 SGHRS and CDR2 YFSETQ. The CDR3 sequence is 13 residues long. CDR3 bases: TGCGCCAGCAGCTTTCCAGGGTCGGGCGAGCAGTACTTC. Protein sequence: CASSFPGSGEQYF. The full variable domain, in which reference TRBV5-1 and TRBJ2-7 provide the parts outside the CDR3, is KAGVTQTPRYLIKTRGQQVTLSCSPISGHRSVSWYQQTPGQGLQFLFEYFSETQRNKGNFPGRFSGRQFSNSRSEMNVSTLELGDSALYLCASSFPGSGEQYFGPGTRLTVT.

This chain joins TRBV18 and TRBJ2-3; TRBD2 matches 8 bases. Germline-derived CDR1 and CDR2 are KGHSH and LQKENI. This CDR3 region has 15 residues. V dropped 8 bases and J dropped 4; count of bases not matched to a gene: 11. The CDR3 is CASTYSAGVADTQYF. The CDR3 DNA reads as TGTGCCAGCACGTACTCAGCGGGAGTGGCAGATACGCAGTATTTT.

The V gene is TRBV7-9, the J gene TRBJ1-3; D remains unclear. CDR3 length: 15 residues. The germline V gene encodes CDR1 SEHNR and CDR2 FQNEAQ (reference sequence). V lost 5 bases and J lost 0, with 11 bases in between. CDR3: CASSPSTLSGNTIYF. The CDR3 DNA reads TGTGCCAGCAGCCCCTCCACGCTCTCTGGAAACACCATATATTTT.

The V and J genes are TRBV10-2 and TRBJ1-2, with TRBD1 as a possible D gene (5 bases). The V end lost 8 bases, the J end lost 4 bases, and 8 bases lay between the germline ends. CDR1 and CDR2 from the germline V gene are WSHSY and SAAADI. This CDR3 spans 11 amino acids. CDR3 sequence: CASQGGYGYTF. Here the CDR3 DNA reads TGCGCCAGCCAGGGAGGCTATGGCTACACCTTC.

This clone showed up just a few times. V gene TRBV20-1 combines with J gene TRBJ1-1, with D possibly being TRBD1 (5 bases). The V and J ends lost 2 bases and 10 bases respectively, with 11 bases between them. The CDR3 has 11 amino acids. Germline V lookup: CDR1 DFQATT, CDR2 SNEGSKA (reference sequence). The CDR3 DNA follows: TGCAGTGCTAGACTACAGGTCGGAGCTTTCTTT. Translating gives CSARLQVGAFF.

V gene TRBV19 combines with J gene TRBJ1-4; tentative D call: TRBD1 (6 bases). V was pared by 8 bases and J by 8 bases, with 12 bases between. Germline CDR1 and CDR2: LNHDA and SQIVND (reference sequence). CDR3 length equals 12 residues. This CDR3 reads CASRLRGEKLFF. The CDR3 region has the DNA TGTGCCAGTCGCTTGAGGGGGGAAAAACTGTTTTTT.

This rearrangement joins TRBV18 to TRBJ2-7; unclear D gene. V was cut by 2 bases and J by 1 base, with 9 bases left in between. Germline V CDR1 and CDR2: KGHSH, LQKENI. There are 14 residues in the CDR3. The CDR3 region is CASSPFSPSYEQYF. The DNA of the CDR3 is TGTGCCAGCTCACCATTCTCACCGTCCTACGAGCAGTACTTC.

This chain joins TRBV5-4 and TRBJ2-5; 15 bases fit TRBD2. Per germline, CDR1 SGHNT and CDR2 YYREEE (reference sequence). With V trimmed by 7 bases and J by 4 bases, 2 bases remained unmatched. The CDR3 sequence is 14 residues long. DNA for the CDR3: TGTGCCAGCCGGACTAGCGGGAGGGCAGAGACCCAGTACTTC. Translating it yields CASRTSGRAETQYF.

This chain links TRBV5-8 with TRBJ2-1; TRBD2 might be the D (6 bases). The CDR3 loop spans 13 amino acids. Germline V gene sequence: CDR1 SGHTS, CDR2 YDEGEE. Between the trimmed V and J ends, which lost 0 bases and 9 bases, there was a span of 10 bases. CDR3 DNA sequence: TGTGCCAGCAGCTTGGCCGGGGGTTTTGAGCAGTTCTTC. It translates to CASSLAGGFEQFF.

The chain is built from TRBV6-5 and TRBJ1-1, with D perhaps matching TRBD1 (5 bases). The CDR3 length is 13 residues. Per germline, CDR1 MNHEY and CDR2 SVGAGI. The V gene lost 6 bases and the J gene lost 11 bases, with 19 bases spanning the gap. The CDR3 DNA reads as TGTGCCAGCAGCTCGACCCGGGGCTTGGGGGCTTTCTTT. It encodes CASSSTRGLGAFF.

The CDR3 is CASSLGTLYNEQFF. CDR3 nucleotides: TGTGCCAGCAGCCTTGGGACTCTCTACAATGAGCAGTTCTTC. The chain couples TRBV5-8 to TRBJ2-1; D is perhaps TRBD2 (6 bases). The germline V gene encodes CDR1 SGHTS and CDR2 YDEGEE. Trimming left V 4 bases short and J 3 bases short, with 11 bases between. The CDR3 contains 14 residues.

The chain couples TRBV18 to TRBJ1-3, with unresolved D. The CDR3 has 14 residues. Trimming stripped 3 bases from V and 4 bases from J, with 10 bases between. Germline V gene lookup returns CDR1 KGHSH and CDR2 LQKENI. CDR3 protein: CASSPLAVGNTIYF. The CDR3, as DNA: TGTGCCAGCTCACCGCTCGCAGTCGGAAACACCATATATTTT. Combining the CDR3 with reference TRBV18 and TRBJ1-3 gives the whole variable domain NAGVMQNPRHLVRRRGQEARLRCSPMKGHSHVYWYRQLPEEGLKFMVYLQKENIIDESGMPKERFSAEFPKEGPSILRIQQVVRGDSAAYFCASSPLAVGNTIYFGEGSWLTVV.

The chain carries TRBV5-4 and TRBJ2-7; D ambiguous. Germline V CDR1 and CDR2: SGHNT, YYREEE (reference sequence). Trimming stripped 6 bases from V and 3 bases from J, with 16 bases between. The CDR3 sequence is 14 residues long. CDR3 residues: CASTLWGNNYEQYF. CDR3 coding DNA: TGTGCCAGCACCCTGTGGGGAAATAACTACGAGCAGTACTTC.

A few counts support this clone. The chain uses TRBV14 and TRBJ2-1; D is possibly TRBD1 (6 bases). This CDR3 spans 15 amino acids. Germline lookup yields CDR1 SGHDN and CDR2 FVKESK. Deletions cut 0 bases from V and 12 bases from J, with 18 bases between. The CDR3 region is CASSQEGRGPLSQFF. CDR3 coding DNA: TGTGCCAGCAGCCAAGAGGGCAGGGGACCCCTGTCGCAGTTCTTC. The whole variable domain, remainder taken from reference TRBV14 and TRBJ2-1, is EAGVTQFPSHSVIEKGQTVTLRCDPISGHDNLYWYRRVMGKEIKFLLHFVKESKQDESGMPNNRFLAERTGGTYSTLKVQPAELEDSGVYFCASSQEGRGPLSQFFGPGTRLTVL.

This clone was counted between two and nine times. This CDR3 is CAIRGQGDGGYTF. The CDR3 coding sequence is TGTGCCATCAGGGGACAGGGGGACGGCGGCTACACCTTC. The chain has TRBV10-3 and TRBJ1-2, with TRBD1 identical over 11 bases. Germline lookup yields CDR1 ENHRY and CDR2 SYGVKD. The CDR3 is 13 residues long. V lost 6 bases, J lost 8 bases, and 5 bases stayed unmatched.

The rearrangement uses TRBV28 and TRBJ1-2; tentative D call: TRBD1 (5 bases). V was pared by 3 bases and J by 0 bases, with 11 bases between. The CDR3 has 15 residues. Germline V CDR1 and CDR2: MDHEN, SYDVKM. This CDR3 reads CASSFSGGSNYGYTF. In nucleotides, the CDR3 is TGTGCCAGCAGTTTTTCCGGGGGATCTAACTATGGCTACACCTTC.

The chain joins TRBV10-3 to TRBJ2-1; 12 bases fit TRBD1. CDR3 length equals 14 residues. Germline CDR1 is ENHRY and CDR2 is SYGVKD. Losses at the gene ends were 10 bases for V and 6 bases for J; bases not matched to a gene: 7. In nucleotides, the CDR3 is TGTGCCACTGGGACAGGGGGCAGGATCAATGAGCAGTTCTTC. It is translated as CATGTGGRINEQFF.

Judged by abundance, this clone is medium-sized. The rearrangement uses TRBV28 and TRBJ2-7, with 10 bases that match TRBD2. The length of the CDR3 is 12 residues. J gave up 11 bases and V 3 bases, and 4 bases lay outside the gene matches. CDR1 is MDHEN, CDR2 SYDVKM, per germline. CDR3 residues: CASSFLAGAEYF. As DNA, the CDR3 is TGTGCCAGCAGTTTTCTAGCGGGAGCGGAGTACTTC.

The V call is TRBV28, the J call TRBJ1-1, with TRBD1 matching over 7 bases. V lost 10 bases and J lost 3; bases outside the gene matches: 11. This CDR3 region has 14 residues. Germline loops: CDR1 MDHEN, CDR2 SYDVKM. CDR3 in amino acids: CATIQGGKYTEAFF. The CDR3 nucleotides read TGTGCCACCATTCAAGGGGGCAAGTACACTGAAGCTTTCTTT.

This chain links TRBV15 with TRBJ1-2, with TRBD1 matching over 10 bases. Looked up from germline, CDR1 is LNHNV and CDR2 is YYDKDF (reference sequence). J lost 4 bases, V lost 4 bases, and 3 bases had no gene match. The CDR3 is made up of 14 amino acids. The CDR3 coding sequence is TGTGCCACCAGCATTGGACAGGGGGTCTATGGCTACACCTTC. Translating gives CATSIGQGVYGYTF.

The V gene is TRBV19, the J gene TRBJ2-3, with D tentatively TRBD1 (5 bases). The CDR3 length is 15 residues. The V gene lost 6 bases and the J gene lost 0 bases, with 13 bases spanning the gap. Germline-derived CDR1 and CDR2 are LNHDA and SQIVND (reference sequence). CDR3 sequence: CASRQQDPSTDTQYF. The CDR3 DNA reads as TGTGCCAGTAGACAACAGGATCCTAGCACAGATACGCAGTATTTT.

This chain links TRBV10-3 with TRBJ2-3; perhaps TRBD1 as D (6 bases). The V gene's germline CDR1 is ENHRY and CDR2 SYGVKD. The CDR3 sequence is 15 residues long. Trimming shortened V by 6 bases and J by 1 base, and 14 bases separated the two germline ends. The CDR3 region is CAIRRTVGGTDTQYF. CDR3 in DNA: TGTGCCATCAGAAGGACAGTGGGGGGCACAGATACGCAGTATTTT.